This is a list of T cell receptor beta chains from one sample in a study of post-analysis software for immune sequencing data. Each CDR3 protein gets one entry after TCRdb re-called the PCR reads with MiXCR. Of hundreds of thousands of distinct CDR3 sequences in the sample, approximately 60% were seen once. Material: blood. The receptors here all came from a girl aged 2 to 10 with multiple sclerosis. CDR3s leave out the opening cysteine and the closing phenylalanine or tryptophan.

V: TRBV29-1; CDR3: SVYDGIQY
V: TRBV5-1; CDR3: ASSLVWRGSNEKLF
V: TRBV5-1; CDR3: ASSFFRGNTEAF
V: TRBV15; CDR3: ATGAGEGNEQF
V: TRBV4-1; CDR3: ASSPLYRDPYEQY
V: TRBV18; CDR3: ASSPRTPRTESRPVYGYT
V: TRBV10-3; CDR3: AISVGGDEQF
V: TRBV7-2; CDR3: ASSRHQTGYGYT
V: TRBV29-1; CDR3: SVADTSNQPQH
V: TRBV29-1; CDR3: SVDRGIGEDFYT
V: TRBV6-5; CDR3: ASSYHQGTRDEKLF
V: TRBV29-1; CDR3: SGRTAKETQY
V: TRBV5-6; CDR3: ASSSGLAIYEQY
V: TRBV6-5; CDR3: ASRPSGRASGEQY
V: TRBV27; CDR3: ASGSGNYNEQF
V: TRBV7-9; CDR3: ASSLSGAVWGLYGYT
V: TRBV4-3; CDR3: ASSQVSEGTMGGYT
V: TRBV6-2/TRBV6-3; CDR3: ASSKLAGGRALTDTQY
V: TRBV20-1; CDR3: SARGDWPVSASVQY
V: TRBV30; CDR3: AWKGLVDTQY
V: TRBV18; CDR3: ASSPGGGIDEQF
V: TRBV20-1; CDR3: SARTSGGAREQF
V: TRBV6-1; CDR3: ASRTGTSGLNEQF
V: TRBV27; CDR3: ASTVGTSGNGEQF
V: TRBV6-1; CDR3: ASSASGQGPNYGYT
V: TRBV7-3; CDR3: ASSLAENEQF
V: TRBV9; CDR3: ASSPTVGLAGVWEQF
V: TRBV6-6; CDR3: ASSYGARGNTEAF
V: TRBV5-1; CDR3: ASSITALNTEAF
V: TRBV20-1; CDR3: SAGTRDRGLEQY
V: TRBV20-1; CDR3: SAFQLGDSNYGYT
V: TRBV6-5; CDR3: ASSFSRGGTGNTIY
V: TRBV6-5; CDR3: AGSYAGDRQVNTEAF
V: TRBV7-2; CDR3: ASSRDRGAKNIQY
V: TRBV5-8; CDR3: ASSQGTSGANVLT
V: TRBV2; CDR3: ASSEGGLAGEETQY
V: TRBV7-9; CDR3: AFVQGAYGYT
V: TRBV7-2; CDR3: ASSLGVAGGSYNEQF
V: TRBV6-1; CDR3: ASSELAGGADTQY
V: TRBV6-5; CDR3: ASSYGAGRMNTEAF
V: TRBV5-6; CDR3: ASSSDRGRVGNGYT